The 7 T cell receptor beta chains below were found in one sample sequenced in a study of blood T cell repertoires in COVID-19. Method: immunoSEQ multiplex PCR; TCRdb's copy keeps in-frame clones and lacks some. Of a few hundred thousand clones listed, approximately 90% are singletons. Sequences were obtained from peripheral blood. The source of these receptors is a man aged 60 to 69 who had recovered from COVID-19.

This clone was seen just once. J is TRBJ2-7 and V is TRBV10-3; perhaps TRBD2 as D (6 bases). The CDR3 is made up of 13 amino acids. Germline-derived CDR1 and CDR2 are ENHRY and SYGVKD. V lost 10 bases and J 5 bases, leaving 18 bases between the germline ends. CDR3 protein: CATYAGLSDEQYF. CDR3 bases: TGTGCCACCTACGCGGGACTGTCTGACGAGCAGTACTTC.

The V gene is TRBV7-9, the J gene TRBJ2-1; 8 bases align to TRBD1. V lost 5 bases and J lost 3; bases outside the gene matches: 9. The germline CDR1 and CDR2 sequences are SEHNR and FQNEAQ (reference sequence). This CDR3 is built from 16 residues. The CDR3 DNA follows: TGTGCCAGCAGCCCACTCTGGACAGGGTACTACAATGAGCAGTTCTTC. Its protein is CASSPLWTGYYNEQFF. The full variable domain, completed using reference TRBV7-9 and TRBJ2-1, is DTGVSQNPRHKITKRGQNVTFRCDPISEHNRLYWYRQTLGQGPEFLTYFQNEAQLEKSRLLSDRFSAERPKGSFSTLEIQRTEQGDSAMYLCASSPLWTGYYNEQFFGPGTRLTVL.

This clone appeared a single time. For the CDR3, the DNA is TGTGCCAGCAGCCCTAATTCTTTTGAAGCTTTCTTT. Its protein product is CASSPNSFEAFF. The chain uses TRBV13 and TRBJ1-1; D unclear. This CDR3 is 12 amino acids long. From germline, CDR1 is PRHDT and CDR2 FYEKMQ (reference sequence). Trimming took 5 bases from V and 7 from J, leaving 11 bases between them.

This clone was picked up one time. V gene TRBV5-1 combines with J gene TRBJ1-1; D gene unclear. V was shortened by 1 base and J by 7 bases, with 11 bases between the two germline ends. Looked up from germline, CDR1 is SGHRS and CDR2 is YFSETQ. The CDR3 covers 13 residues. The CDR3 reads CASSLQRAGEAFF. The CDR3 DNA reads as TGCGCCAGCAGCTTGCAAAGGGCGGGTGAAGCTTTCTTT.

J is TRBJ2-1 and V is TRBV7-2, with 8 bases aligning to TRBD2. In germline, CDR1 is SGHTA, CDR2 FQGNSA. The CDR3 spans 16 residues. The J segment lost 0 bases and the V segment lost 5 bases, leaving 6 bases of the junction unmatched. The CDR3 DNA is TGTGCCAGCAGCCCGTTAGCGGGGCCCTCCTACAATGAGCAGTTCTTC. Amino acid sequence: CASSPLAGPSYNEQFF.

This chain joins TRBV6-1 and TRBJ1-3; 7 positions match TRBD1. The germline CDR1 and CDR2 sequences are MNHNS and SASEGT. J gave up 1 base and V 4 bases, and 7 bases lay outside the gene matches. The CDR3 totals 16 residues. DNA for the CDR3: TGTGCCAGCAGTGCTCGACAGGGCTTTTCTGGAAACACCATATATTTT. The encoded protein is CASSARQGFSGNTIYF.

This clone was picked up one time. V usage is TRBV5-6 and J usage is TRBJ2-7; D is unclear. V shed 1 base and J shed 6 bases, with 14 bases lying between them. This CDR3 region has 14 residues. Per germline, CDR1 SGHDT and CDR2 YYEEEE. The chain's CDR3 is CASSLSPGWSEQYF. The CDR3 DNA follows: TGTGCCAGCAGCTTGTCCCCCGGGTGGAGCGAGCAGTACTTC.